The entry below describes one TCR beta chain. This entry belongs to a study of blood T cell repertoires in COVID-19. Background on the study: Whether acute or convalescent, the COVID-19 samples came from the United States, Italy and Spain. PBMCs, B-cell-depleted T cells, or T cells provided the cDNA or gDNA that made up the material.

In the original analysis: Reference gene primer amplification yielded estimated nucleated cell counts. Clones were sequenced by immunoSEQ multiplex PCR, and TCRdb holds only the in-frame ones, with some missing. The DNA gave D and trimming, while V, J and clone size come from that table. This table holds more than 30,000 clones, 75% to 90% found once. V lost 4 bases, J lost 1 base, and 5 bases stayed unmatched. The CDR3 loop spans 15 amino acids. Germline V gene lookup returns CDR1 MDHEN and CDR2 SYDVKM. The specimen was peripheral blood. The source of this sequence is a woman of 80 years or more with active or convalescent COVID-19. This chain joins TRBV28 and TRBJ1-1; 8 nucleotides agree with TRBD1. The CDR3 DNA follows: TGTGCCAGCAGTTCCCAGGGGGCGCCGAACACTGAAGCTTTCTTT. Translated, it gives CASSSQGAPNTEAFF. The full variable domain, its missing parts supplied by reference TRBV28 and TRBJ1-1, is DVKVTQSSRYLVKRTGEKVFLECVQDMDHENMFWYRQDPGLGLRLIYFSYDVKMKEKGDIPEGYSVSREKKERFSLILESASTNQTSMYLCASSSQGAPNTEAFFGQGTRLTVV.